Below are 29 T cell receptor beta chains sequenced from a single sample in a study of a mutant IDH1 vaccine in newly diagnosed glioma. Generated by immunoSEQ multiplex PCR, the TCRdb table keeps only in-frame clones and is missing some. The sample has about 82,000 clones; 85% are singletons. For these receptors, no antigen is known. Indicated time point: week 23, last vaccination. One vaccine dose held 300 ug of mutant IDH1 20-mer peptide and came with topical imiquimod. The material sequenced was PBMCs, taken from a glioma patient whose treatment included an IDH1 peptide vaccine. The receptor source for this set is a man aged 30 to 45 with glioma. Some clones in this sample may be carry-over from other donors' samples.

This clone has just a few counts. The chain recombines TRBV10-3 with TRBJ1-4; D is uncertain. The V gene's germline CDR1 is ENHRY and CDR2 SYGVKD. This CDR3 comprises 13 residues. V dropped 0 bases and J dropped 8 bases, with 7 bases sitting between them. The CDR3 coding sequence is TGTGCCATCAGTGAGTCGGTAGGAGAAAAACTGTTTTTT. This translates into CAISESVGEKLFF.

The CDR3 coding sequence is TGCGCCAGCAGGGCGGGACCCGGGACAGGGGAATATGGCTACACCTTC. It encodes CASRAGPGTGEYGYTF. V and J are TRBV5-1 and TRBJ1-2, with 10 bases matching TRBD1. The V gene's germline CDR1 is SGHRS and CDR2 YFSETQ. Trimming removed 5 bases from V and 5 bases from J; junction bases left unmatched: 12. The CDR3 contains 16 residues.

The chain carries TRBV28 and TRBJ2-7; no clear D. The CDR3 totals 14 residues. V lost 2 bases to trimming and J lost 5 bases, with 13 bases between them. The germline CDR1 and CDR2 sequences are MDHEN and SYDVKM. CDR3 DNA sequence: TGTGCCAGCAGTTTACTCCCGAGGATCCACGAGCAGTACTTC. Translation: CASSLLPRIHEQYF.

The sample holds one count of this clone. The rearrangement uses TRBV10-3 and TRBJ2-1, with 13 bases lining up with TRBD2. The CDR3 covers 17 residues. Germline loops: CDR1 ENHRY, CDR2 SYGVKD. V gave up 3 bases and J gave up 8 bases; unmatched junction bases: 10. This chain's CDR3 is CAISETSGGASRDEQFF. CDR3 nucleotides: TGTGCCATCAGTGAAACTAGCGGGGGGGCCAGTAGGGATGAGCAGTTCTTC.

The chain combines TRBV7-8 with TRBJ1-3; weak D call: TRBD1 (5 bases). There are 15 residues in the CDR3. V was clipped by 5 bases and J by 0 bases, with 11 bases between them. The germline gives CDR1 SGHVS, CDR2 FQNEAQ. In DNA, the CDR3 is TGTGCCAGCAGCCTGAGTAGGGGCTCTGGAAACACCATATATTTT. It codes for CASSLSRGSGNTIYF.

The CDR3 spells CAGTLRTANYGYTF. CDR3 DNA: TGCGCCGGAACACTTCGGACAGCAAACTATGGCTACACCTTC. This chain joins TRBV10-1 and TRBJ1-2; D is perhaps TRBD1 (6 bases). This CDR3 has 14 amino acids. Per the germline V gene, CDR1 is WNHNN and CDR2 is SYGVQD (reference sequence). The ends were cut back, 11 bases at V and 2 bases at J, with 18 bases in the middle.

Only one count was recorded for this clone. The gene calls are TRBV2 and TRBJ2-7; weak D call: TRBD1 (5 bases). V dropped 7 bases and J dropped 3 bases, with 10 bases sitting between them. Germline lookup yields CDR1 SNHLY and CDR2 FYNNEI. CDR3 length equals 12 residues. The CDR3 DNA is TGTGCCAGCAATAGGGGATTCTACGAGCAGTACTTC. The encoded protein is CASNRGFYEQYF.

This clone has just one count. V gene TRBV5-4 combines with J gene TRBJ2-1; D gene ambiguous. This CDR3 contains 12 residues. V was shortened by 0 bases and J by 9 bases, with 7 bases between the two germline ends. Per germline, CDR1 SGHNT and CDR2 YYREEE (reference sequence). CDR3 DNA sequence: TGTGCCAGCAGCTTGGGAACCGGTGAGCAGTTCTTC. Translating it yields CASSLGTGEQFF.

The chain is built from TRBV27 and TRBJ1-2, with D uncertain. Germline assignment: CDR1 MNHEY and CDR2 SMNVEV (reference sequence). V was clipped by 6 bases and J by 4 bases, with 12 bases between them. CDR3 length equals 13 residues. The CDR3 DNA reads TGTGCCAGCAGGGGGAGACTTGGCTATGGCTACACCTTC. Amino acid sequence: CASRGRLGYGYTF.

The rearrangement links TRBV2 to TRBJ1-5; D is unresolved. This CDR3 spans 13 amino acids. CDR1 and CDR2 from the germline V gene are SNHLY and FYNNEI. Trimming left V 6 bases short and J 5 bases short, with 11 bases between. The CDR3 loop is CASSVNLYQPQHF. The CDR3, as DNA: TGTGCCAGCAGCGTGAACCTCTATCAGCCCCAGCATTTT.

DNA for the CDR3: TGTGCCAGCAGCAGTTACAGGGGAACCTACGAGCAGTACTTC. Its translation is CASSSYRGTYEQYF. The rearrangement links TRBV7-8 to TRBJ2-7, with TRBD1 identical over 7 bases. The CDR3 has 14 residues. V lost 5 bases, J lost 2 bases, and 6 bases stayed unmatched. The V gene's germline CDR1 is SGHVS and CDR2 FQNEAQ.

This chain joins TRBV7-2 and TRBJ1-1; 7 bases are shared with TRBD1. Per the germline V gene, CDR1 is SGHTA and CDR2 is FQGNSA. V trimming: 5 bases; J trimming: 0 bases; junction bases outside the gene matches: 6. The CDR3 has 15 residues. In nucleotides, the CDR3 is TGTGCCAGCAGCCGATCAGGGGGGATGAACACTGAAGCTTTCTTT. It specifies CASSRSGGMNTEAFF.

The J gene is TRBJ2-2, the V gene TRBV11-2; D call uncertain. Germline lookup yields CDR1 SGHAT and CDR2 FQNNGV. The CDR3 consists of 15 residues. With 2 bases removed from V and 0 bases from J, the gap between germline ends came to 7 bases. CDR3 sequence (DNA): TGTGCCAGCAGCTTAAAAGGTTCGAACACCGGGGAGCTGTTTTTT. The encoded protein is CASSLKGSNTGELFF.

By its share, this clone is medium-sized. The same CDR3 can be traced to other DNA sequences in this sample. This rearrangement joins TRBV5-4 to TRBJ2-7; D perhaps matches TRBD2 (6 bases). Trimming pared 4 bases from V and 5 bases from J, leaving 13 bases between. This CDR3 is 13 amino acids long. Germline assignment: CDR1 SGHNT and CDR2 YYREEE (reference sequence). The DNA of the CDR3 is TGTGCCAGCAGCCCGGGGGTCGGAGACGAGCAGTACTTC. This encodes CASSPGVGDEQYF.

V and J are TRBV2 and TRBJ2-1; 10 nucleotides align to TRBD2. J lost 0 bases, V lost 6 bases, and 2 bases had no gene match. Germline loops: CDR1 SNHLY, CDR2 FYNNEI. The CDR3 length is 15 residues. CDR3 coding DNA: TGTGCCAGCAGCTCTAGCGGGAGCTCCTACAATGAGCAGTTCTTC. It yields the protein CASSSSGSSYNEQFF. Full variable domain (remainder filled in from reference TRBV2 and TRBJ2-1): EPEVTQTPSHQVTQMGQEVILRCVPISNHLYFYWYRQILGQKVEFLVSFYNNEISEKSEIFDDQFSVERPDGSNFTLKIRSTKLEDSAMYFCASSSSGSSYNEQFFGPGTRLTVL.

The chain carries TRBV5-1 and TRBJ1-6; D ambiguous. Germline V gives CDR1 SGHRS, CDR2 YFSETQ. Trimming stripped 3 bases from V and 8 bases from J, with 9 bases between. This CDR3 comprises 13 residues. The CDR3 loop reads CASSSESDSPLHF. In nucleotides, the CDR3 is TGCGCCAGCAGCTCGGAAAGCGATTCACCCCTCCACTTT.

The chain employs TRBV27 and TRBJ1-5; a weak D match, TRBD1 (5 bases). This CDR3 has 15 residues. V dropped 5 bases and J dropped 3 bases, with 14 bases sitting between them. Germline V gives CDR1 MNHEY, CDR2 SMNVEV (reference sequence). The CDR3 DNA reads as TGTGCCAGCAGTAAAACCTCAGGGTACAATCAGCCCCAGCATTTT. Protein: CASSKTSGYNQPQHF.

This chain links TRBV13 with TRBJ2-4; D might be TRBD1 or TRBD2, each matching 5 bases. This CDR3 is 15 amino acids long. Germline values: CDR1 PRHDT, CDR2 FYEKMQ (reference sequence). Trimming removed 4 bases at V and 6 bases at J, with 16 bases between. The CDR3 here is CASSSGASGGNIQYF. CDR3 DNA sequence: TGTGCCAGCAGCTCCGGGGCCAGTGGGGGAAACATTCAGTACTTC.

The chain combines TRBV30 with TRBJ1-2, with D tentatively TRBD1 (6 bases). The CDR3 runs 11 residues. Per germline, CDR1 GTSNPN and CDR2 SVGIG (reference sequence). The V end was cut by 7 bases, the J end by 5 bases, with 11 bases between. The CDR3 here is CALLGGYGYTF. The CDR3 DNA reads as TGTGCCTTGTTAGGGGGATATGGCTACACCTTC.

CDR3 nucleotide sequence: TGTGCCAGCAGCAAACAGGGGAGAAATGAAAAACTGTTTTTT. Its translation is CASSKQGRNEKLFF. The chain has TRBV7-6 and TRBJ1-4, with 7 bases matching TRBD1. CDR1 SGHVS and CDR2 FNYEAQ come from the germline V gene. The CDR3 has 14 residues. V lost 5 bases and J lost 5; bases outside the gene matches: 5. Full variable domain (remainder filled in from reference TRBV7-6 and TRBJ1-4): GAGVSQSPRYKVTKRGQDVALRCDPISGHVSLYWYRQALGQGPEFLTYFNYEAQQDKSGLPNDRFSAERPEGSISTLTIQRTEQRDSAMYRCASSKQGRNEKLFFGSGTQLSVL.

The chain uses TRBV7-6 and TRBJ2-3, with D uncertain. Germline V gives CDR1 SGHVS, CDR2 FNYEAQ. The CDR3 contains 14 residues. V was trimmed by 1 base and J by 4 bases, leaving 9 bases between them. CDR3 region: CASSLVTYPDTQYF. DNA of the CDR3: TGTGCCAGCAGCTTAGTTACCTACCCAGATACGCAGTATTTT.

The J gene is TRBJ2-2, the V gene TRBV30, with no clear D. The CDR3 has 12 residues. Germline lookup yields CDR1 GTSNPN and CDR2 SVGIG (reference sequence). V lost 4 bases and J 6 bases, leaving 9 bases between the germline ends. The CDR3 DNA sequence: TGTGCCTGGACCACAGTACCCGGGGAGCTGTTTTTT. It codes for CAWTTVPGELFF. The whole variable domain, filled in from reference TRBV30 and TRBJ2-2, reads SQTIHQWPATLVQPVGSPLSLECTVEGTSNPNLYWYRQAAGRGLQLLFYSVGIGQISSEVPQNLSASRPQDRQFILSSKKLLLSDSGFYLCAWTTVPGELFFGEGSRLTVL.

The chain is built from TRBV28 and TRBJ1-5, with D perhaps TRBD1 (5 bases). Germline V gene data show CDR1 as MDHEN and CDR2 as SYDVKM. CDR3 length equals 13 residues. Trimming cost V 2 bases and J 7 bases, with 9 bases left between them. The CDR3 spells CASSLIRVQPQHF. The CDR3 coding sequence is TGTGCCAGCAGTTTAATCAGGGTCCAGCCCCAGCATTTT.

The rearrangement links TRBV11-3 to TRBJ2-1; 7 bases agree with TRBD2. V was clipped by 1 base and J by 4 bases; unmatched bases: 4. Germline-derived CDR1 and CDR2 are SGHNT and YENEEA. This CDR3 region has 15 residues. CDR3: CASSLVSGAYNEQFF. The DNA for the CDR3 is TGTGCCAGCAGCTTAGTCAGCGGGGCGTACAATGAGCAGTTCTTC.

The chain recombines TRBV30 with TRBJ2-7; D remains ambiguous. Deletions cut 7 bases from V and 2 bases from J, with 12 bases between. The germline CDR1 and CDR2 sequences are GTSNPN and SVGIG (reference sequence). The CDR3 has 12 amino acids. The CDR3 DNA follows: TGTGCCTCGACCGGCGGAGCCTACGAGCAGTACTTC. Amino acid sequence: CASTGGAYEQYF.

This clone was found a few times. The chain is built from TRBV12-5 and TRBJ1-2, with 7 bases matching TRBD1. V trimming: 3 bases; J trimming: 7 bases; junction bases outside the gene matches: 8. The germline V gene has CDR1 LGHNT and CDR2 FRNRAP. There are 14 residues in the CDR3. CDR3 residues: CASGLSDRLCGYTF. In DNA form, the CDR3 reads TGTGCTAGTGGTTTATCGGACAGGCTATGTGGCTACACCTTC. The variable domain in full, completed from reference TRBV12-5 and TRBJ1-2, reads DARVTQTPRHKVTEMGQEVTMRCQPILGHNTVFWYRQTMMQGLELLAYFRNRAPLDDSGMPKDRFSAEMPDATLATLKIQPSEPRDSAVYFCASGLSDRLCGYTFGSGTRLTVV.

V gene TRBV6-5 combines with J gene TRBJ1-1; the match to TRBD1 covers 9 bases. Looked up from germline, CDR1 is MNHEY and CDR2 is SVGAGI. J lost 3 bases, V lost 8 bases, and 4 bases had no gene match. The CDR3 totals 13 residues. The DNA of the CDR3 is TGTGCCAGCGGCCGGGACAGGGACACTGAAGCTTTCTTT. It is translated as CASGRDRDTEAFF.

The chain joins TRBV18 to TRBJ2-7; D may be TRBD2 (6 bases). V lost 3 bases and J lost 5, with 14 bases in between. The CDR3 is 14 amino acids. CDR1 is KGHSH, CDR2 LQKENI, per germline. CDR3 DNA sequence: TGTGCCAGCTCACCCTCGGGACTCACAAACGAGCAGTACTTC. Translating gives CASSPSGLTNEQYF.

The CDR3 sequence is CASSLAAGYTEAFF. CDR3 nucleotide sequence: TGTGCCAGCAGCTTAGCAGCTGGTTACACTGAAGCTTTCTTT. The genes are TRBV5-4 and TRBJ1-1; D unresolved. CDR1 is SGHNT, CDR2 YYREEE, per germline (reference sequence). The CDR3 loop spans 14 amino acids. V lost 2 bases, J lost 3 bases, and 11 bases lay in between. Using reference TRBV5-4 and TRBJ1-1 for the parts outside the CDR3, the full variable domain is ETGVTQSPTHLIKTRGQQVTLRCSSQSGHNTVSWYQQALGQGPQFIFQYYREEENGRGNFPPRFSGLQFPNYSSELNVNALELDDSALYLCASSLAAGYTEAFFGQGTRLTVV.